A single T cell receptor (beta chain) is shown here with its context. No cognate antigen has been identified for it. Base-call qualities are not available, and no considerably larger clone is one nucleotide away. In total, around 600 healthy bone marrow donors made up the cohort. At the time of sampling, all cohort members were nominally healthy, though unrecorded immune exposures were likely present. The donor was CMV seronegative and was included in the group of over 300 seronegative cohort members. Every donor gave a peripheral blood sample, and the peripheral blood mononuclear cells from that sample were used for TCR beta sequencing. The Qiagen DNeasy Blood Extraction Kit was used to extract genomic DNA from the blood cell samples. The sample originates from a study of cytomegalovirus exposure and HLA in healthy donors (TCRdb year 2017). Notes on the research overall: According to an earlier analysis of around 600 of the donors, about 190 million T cells yielded 117 million unique TCR beta sequences and 250 to 350 Gb of sequence data. An early release that covered roughly 600 HLA-typed donors contained 250 to 350 gigabases of sequencing data and tens of millions of unique TCR sequences. The genetic ancestry cluster associated with self-reported Caucasian donors included around 76% of the roughly 390 genotyped donors. The study was designed to test whether signatures of past pathogen exposure could be identified by cataloging public T cell receptors. Using immunosequencing, the study profiled T cell repertoires from some 670 subjects and related those repertoires to cytomegalovirus serostatus. In addition to the first cohort of several hundred subjects, a separate validation cohort of approximately 110 different subjects was used. The study combined high-throughput TCR immunosequencing, statistical association of individual TCRs with disease status, and machine learning to predict cytomegalovirus infection status. A later analysis re-analyzed previously published TCR beta repertoires from about 600 donors and added high-resolution HLA genotyping to study TCR occurrence patterns. Rather than using new phenotypic data, the later analysis identified candidate immune exposures from TCR beta sequences and from how often those sequences occurred across donors. An earlier analysis of several hundred of the donors applied high-throughput TCR beta sequencing to assess whether each TCR beta V gene segment acted as functional or pseudogenic. Alongside the repertoire data, information on donor age, sex, ethnicity and CMV serostatus was compiled. In a later genetic analysis, genome-wide SNP genotypes for about 60% of the 666 donors were used, and that subset was treated as a discovery cohort. All discovery cohort repertoires had been generated using a single sequencing platform. Both class I and class II loci were covered by HLA typing, at four-digit resolution. The number of donors typed differed by locus, with about 629-630 for A, B, C, DRB1 and DQB1, around 500 for DQA1, over 600 for DPA1, and 400 to 490 for DPB1. About five DR-DQ haplotypes were treated as single units for association and clustering because of strong linkage in the cohort. Among around 400 genotyped donors of the cohort, an average of around 240,000 unique TCR beta nucleotide sequences were sequenced per donor, roughly 20% of them non-productive. Results and caveats for the whole study, not just this receptor: This cohort had only TCR beta chains sequenced, and the lack of alpha or paired-chain data limited which features could be detected. A cluster of highly shared sequence variants was judged likely to represent a technical artifact of the sequencing pipeline. A further reported finding was that TCR beta sequences accurately predicted the HLA-A and HLA-B alleles for most subjects in the first cohort. The study gave a list of about 160 TCR beta chains associated with cytomegalovirus. Sequencing depth was assumed to be roughly uniform across donors in the presence/absence analyses, though that assumption may not hold. The classifier was reported to diagnose cytomegalovirus status with high specificity and sensitivity in both the original and validation cohorts. The only immune exposure information available for the cohort was CMV serostatus. Some IMGT-functional V segments, including TRBV6-2 and TRBV6-3, could not be distinguished by the 87-base-pair reads and were therefore excluded. In a later genetic analysis, fewer N-insertions in productive TCRs were reported among donors in an Asian-associated ancestry cluster than the roughly 700-donor mean. According to a later analysis, TCR association rates differed among HLA loci, with DRB1 alleles showing the most associated TCRs and HLA-C alleles showing the fewest. Three of the identified cytomegalovirus-associated TCR beta chains were confirmed in vitro to be specific for cytomegalovirus antigens. An earlier analysis of approximately 590 of the donors showed that most TCR beta V segments appeared in productive rearrangements either about 87% or about 30% of the time, which broadly matched IMGT annotations. Because HLA typing was unavailable for some donors at each locus, only the typed subset was used in association tests. While some public TCRs were present in many individuals, most TCR sequences turned up only very rarely across donors. In a later analysis, around 17,000 TCR beta sequences were associated with specific HLA alleles at a false discovery rate of 0.05. In a later analysis, most CMV-associated TCR beta chains were found to appear HLA-restricted, with HLA associations seemingly driven largely by CMV exposure. In a later analysis, several top co-occurrence clusters were reported to appear linked to parvovirus B19, influenza, CMV and Epstein-Barr virus. Linkage disequilibrium might explain the correlated functional status among segregating V segments, but an unknown experimental factor could not be excluded. Assigning TCR associations to individual alleles was difficult when HLA alleles, especially DR and DQ, strongly co-occurred. According to the authors, the approach could potentially be generalized to other disease states and immunological phenotypes. In a later genetic analysis, a missense DCLRE1C variant was associated with V-gene and J-gene trimming of TCR beta chains, and the association was replicated in an independent cohort. Because counts were too low, about 18 rarely observed V segments, including chromosome 9 orphons, were left out of the earlier analysis of a few hundred of the donors. Compared with equally common non-associated chains, HLA-associated TCR beta chains in a later analysis were more clonally expanded and had lower generation probabilities.

The library was built by means of the immunoSEQ multiplex PCR assay. For the multiplex PCR, a mixture combining 60 forward primers for TCR Vbeta segments and 13 reverse primers for TCR Jbeta segments was used. A multiplex PCR assay on genomic DNA amplified the CDR3 region of rearranged TCR beta genes. Amplified TCR beta libraries were sequenced as 87-base-pair reads on the Illumina HiSeq System. The study's processing was this. A later analysis tallied roughly 80 million unique TCR beta chains across the 600 to 700 repertoires, and about 10 million of those chains were shared by two or more donors. Raw reads were error-corrected and collapsed into unique sequences with a nearest-neighbor algorithm that merged closely related sequences to remove PCR and sequencing errors. V, D and J gene segments were assigned by aligning CDR3 sequences to IMGT reference sequences. For a sequence to be retained, a match of at least six nucleotides was required to both a V gene segment and a J gene segment. Rearrangements were classified as productive when the CDR3 lacked stop codons and remained in frame with V and J, and all other rearrangements were classified as non-productive. CDR3 was defined by IMGT convention, running from the second conserved V-encoded cysteine to the conserved J-encoded phenylalanine. In an earlier analysis of more than 550 of the donors, sequences lacking an unambiguous match to a single V gene segment were excluded. An earlier analysis of just under 600 of the donors called V segments functional above 56.7% productive rearrangements and segregating when the between-donor standard deviation exceeded 5%. A statistical classification framework was built to diagnose cytomegalovirus status from the catalog of TCR beta chain sequences. In a later analysis, TCR nucleotide sequences were compared against IMGT/GENE-DB human TR gene sequences so that V and J genes could be assigned. In a later analysis, CDR3 sequences and most-parsimonious VDJ recombination scenarios were assigned using the TCRdist pipeline. In a later analysis, each TCR beta chain was defined by its CDR3 amino acid sequence together with its V-gene family, and reads without a unique V-gene family were excluded. A later analysis removed 550 to 650 highly shared, low-generation-probability nucleotide sequences to deal with suspected cross-contamination and a sequencing artifact. In a later analysis, a clonal expansion index for each public chain was calculated from normalized within-repertoire ranks of inferred template counts. A later analysis computed generation probabilities with a VDJ recombination model fitted to out-of-frame rearrangements, and checked the results against IGoR. Hypergeometric tests were used in a later analysis to score TCR-TCR, TCR-HLA and TCR-CMV co-occurrence, with a repertoire-size bias correction applied to the TCR pairs. A later analysis estimated false discovery rates by permuting HLA or CMV assignments 20 times. In a later analysis, co-occurring TCRs were grouped using DBSCAN, and TCRdist sequence similarity was added for clustering within HLA-allele-positive subsets. For co-occurrence clustering, repertoires with fewer than 30,000 or more than 120,000 public chains were excluded, along with roughly 5 repertoires with anomalous nucleotide sharing. In TCRdb, the immuneACCESS table is reduced to in-frame sequences with V and J assigned. These tables do not hold every clone; where another copy was compared, an unresolved V gene accounts for under half, and the others remain unexplained. V and J calls and clone size are those listed in that table; D and trimming were worked out from the DNA. This sample has approximately 140,000 clones in its table, and approximately 84% of those were observed once. The ten most abundant clones make up around 2.5% of the sample.

Sequences SGHKS (CDR1) and YYEKEE (CDR2) are obtained from the germline V gene (reference sequence). The V end loses 2 bases and the J end loses 8 bases, and a stretch of 10 bases separates them. Measured from the cysteine to the phenylalanine, the CDR3 is 12 residues long. Only the CDR3 region is kept as DNA, spanning 36 bases read in frame from base 1. The sample comprised PBMCs. The chain employs TRBV5-5 and TRBJ1-1; the D gene identity is not certain. This clonotype was obtained from a boy aged 2-9 years in good health and CMV-seronegative. The CDR3 amino acid sequence is: CASSFVGREAFF. The DNA sequence follows: TGTGCCAGCAGCTTTGTAGGCAGGGAAGCTTTCTTT.